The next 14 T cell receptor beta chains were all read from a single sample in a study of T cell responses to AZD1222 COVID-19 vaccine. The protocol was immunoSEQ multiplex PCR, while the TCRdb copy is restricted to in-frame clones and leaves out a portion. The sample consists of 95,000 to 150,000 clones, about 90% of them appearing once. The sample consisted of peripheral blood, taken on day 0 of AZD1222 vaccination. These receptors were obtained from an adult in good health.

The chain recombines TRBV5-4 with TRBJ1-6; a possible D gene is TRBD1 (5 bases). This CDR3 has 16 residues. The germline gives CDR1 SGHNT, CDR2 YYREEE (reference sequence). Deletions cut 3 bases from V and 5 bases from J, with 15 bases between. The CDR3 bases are TGTGCCAGCAGCTCCGGACAATCAGGAAATAATTCACCCCTCCACTTT. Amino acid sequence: CASSSGQSGNNSPLHF.

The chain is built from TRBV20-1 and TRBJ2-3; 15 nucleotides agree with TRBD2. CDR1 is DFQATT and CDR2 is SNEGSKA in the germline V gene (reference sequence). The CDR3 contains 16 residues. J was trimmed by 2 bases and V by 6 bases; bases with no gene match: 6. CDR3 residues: CSASGTSGGNTDTQYF. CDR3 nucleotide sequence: TGCAGTGCCAGTGGGACTAGCGGGGGGAACACAGATACGCAGTATTTT.

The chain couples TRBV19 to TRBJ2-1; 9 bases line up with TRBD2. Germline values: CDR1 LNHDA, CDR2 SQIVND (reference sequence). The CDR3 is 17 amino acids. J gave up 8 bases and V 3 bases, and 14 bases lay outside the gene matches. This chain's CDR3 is CASSIDPEASGIDEQFF. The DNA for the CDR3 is TGTGCCAGTAGTATCGACCCCGAGGCTAGCGGGATCGATGAGCAGTTCTTC.

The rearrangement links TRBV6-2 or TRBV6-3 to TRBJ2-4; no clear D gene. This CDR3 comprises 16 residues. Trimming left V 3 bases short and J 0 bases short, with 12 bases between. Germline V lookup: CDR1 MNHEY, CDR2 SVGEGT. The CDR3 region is CASSYGETLAKNIQYF. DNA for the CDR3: TGTGCCAGCAGTTATGGGGAAACACTAGCCAAAAACATTCAGTACTTC.

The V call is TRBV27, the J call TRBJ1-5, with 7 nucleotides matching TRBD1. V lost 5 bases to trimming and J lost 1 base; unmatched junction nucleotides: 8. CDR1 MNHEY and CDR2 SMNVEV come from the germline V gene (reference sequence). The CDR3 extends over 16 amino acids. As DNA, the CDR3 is TGTGCCAGCAGTCCGGGCAGGGGGTTGAGCAATCAGCCCCAGCATTTT. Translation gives CASSPGRGLSNQPQHF.

CDR3 loop: CASSLYFPPGTGGSGANVLTF. CDR3 coding DNA: TGCGCCAGCAGCTTGTATTTTCCCCCCGGGACAGGGGGCTCTGGGGCCAACGTCCTGACTTTC. The chain joins TRBV5-1 to TRBJ2-6; 11 bases match TRBD1. The germline V gene encodes CDR1 SGHRS and CDR2 YFSETQ. The CDR3 totals 21 residues. The V and J ends lost 1 base and 0 bases, in that order; junction bases with no gene match: 12.

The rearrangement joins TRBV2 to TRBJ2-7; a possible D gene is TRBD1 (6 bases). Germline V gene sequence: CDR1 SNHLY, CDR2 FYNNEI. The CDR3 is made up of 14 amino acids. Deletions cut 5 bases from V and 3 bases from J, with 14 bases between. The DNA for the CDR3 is TGTGCCAGCAGTACTATGGGACAATTCTACGAGCAGTACTTC. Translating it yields CASSTMGQFYEQYF.

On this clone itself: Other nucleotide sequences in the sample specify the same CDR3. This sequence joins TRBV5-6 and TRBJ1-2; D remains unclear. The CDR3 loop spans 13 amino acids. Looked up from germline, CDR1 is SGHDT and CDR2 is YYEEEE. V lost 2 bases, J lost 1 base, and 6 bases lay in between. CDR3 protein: CASSLGDNYGYTF. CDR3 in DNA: TGTGCCAGCAGCTTAGGAGATAACTATGGCTACACCTTC.

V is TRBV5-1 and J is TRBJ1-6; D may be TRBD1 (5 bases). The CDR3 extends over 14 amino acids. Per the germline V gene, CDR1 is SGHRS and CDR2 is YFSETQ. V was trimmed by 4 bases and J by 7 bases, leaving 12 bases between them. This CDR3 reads CASSTLTANSPLHF. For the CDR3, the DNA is TGCGCCAGCAGCACGCTGACAGCAAATTCACCCCTCCACTTT.

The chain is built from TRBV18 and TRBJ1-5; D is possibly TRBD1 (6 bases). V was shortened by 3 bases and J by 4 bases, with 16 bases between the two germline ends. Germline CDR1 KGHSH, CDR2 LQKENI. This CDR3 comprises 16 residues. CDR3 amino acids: CASSPMDSRINQPQHF. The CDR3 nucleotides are TGTGCCAGCTCACCCATGGACAGCCGAATAAATCAGCCCCAGCATTTT.

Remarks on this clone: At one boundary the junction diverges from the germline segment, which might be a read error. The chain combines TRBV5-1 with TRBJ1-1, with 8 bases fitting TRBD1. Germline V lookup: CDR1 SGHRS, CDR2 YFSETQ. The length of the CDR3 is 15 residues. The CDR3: CASSDSTGEIGRTRF. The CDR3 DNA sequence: TGCGCCAGCAGCGATTCGACAGGGGAGATTGGACGGACGCGGTTT.

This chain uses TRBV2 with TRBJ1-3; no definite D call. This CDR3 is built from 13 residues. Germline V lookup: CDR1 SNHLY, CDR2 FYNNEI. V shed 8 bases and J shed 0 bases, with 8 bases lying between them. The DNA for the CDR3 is TGTGCCAGCCTGAGGGTCTCTGGAAACACCATATATTTT. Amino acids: CASLRVSGNTIYF.

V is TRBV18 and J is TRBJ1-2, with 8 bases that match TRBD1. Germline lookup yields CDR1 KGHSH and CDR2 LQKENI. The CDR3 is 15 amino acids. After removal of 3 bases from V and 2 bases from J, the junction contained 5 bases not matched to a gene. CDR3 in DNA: TGTGCCAGCTCACCCGAAGGGACAGGAAACTATGGCTACACCTTC. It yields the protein CASSPEGTGNYGYTF.

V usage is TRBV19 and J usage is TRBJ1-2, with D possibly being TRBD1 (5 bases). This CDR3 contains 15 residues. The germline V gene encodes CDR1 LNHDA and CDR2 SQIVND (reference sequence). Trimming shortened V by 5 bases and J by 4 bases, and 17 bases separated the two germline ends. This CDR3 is CASSALPPGSYGYTF. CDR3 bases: TGTGCCAGTAGTGCCCTCCCCCCAGGGAGCTATGGCTACACCTTC.